Listed below are T cell receptor beta chains from one sample, sequenced in a study of T cells in Graves' hyperthyroidism and ophthalmopathy. TCRdb re-called the multiplex PCR reads with MiXCR, one entry per CDR3 protein. The table lists more than 600,000 distinct CDR3 sequences, roughly 17% of them singletons. The sequencing sample was made of blood. Receptors originate from a young man with Graves' hyperthyroidism. CDR3s include the opening cysteine and the closing phenylalanine or tryptophan. The D gene is left open where the match is weak. The size entry is marked missing in some rows and otherwise reads once, few, many or a size class.

J: TRBJ2-6; D: .; size: many; V: TRBV28; CDR3: CASSQNKDRQTGANVLTF; DNA: TGTGCCAGCAGTCAGAACAAGGACAGACAAACTGGGGCCAACGTCCTGACTTTC
J: TRBJ1-2; D: .; size: few; V: TRBV7-2; CDR3: CASSSPEGLRANYGYTF; DNA: TGTGCCAGCAGCTCCCCCGAGGGACTTCGAGCTAACTATGGCTACACCTTC
J: TRBJ2-2; D: .; size: .; V: TRBV6-9; CDR3: CASSYQQGRTGELFF; DNA: TGTGCCAGCAGTTATCAGCAGGGTAGAACCGGGGAGCTGTTTTTT
J: TRBJ2-7; D: TRBD2; size: few; V: TRBV20-1; CDR3: CSARGLAGGPVYEQYF; DNA: TGCAGTGCTAGGGGACTAGCGGGAGGGCCCGTTTACGAGCAGTACTTC
J: TRBJ2-7; D: .; size: many; V: TRBV27; CDR3: CASSRQDRTPTYEQYF; DNA: TGTGCCAGCAGTCGCCAGGACCGGACTCCTACCTACGAGCAGTACTTC
J: TRBJ2-1; D: TRBD1; size: many; V: TRBV27; CDR3: CVSSPRQGRDEQFF; DNA: TGTGTCAGCAGTCCTCGACAGGGAAGGGATGAGCAGTTCTTC
J: TRBJ2-2; D: TRBD1; size: .; V: TRBV10-3; CDR3: CAISEGQGIYSGELFF; DNA: TGTGCCATCAGTGAGGGACAGGGGATATACTCCGGGGAGCTGTTTTTT
J: TRBJ1-2; D: .; size: many; V: TRBV2; CDR3: CASRPGGLGYTF; DNA: TGTGCCAGCAGACCGGGGGGCCTCGGCTACACCTTC
J: TRBJ2-7; D: TRBD2; size: many; V: TRBV12-3/TRBV12-4; CDR3: CASRSSGRSYEQYF; DNA: TGTGCCAGCAGGTCTAGCGGGAGGTCCTACGAGCAGTACTTC
J: TRBJ1-1; D: .; size: many; V: TRBV6-1; CDR3: CASSAPIGGLGAEAFF; DNA: TGTGCCAGCAGTGCCCCGATCGGGGGATTGGGCGCTGAAGCTTTCTTT
J: TRBJ1-5; D: .; size: few; V: TRBV20-1; CDR3: CSASKQHQPQHF; DNA: TGCAGTGCCAGTAAGCAGCATCAGCCCCAGCATTTT
J: TRBJ1-1; D: TRBD1; size: many; V: TRBV6-2/TRBV6-3; CDR3: CASSYPRQGTGSTEAFF; DNA: TGTGCCAGCAGCTACCCTAGACAGGGGACGGGTTCCACTGAAGCTTTCTTT
J: TRBJ1-6; D: .; size: .; V: TRBV19; CDR3: CASSLQGPSSYNSPLHF; DNA: TGTGCCAGTAGTCTACAGGGCCCGAGCTCCTATAATTCACCCCTCCACTTT
J: TRBJ2-7; D: .; size: many; V: TRBV5-1; CDR3: CASSLGDTSYEQYF; DNA: TGCGCCAGCAGCTTAGGGGACACTTCCTACGAGCAGTACTTC
J: TRBJ2-7; D: TRBD2; size: many; V: TRBV11-2; CDR3: CASSLETSGVEQYF; DNA: TGTGCCAGCAGCTTAGAAACTAGCGGGGTAGAGCAGTACTTC
J: TRBJ1-2; D: TRBD1; size: .; V: TRBV19; CDR3: CASQGIRGVNYGYTF; DNA: TGTGCCTCCCAGGGGATCAGGGGGGTGAACTATGGCTACACCTTC
J: TRBJ2-7; D: .; size: many; V: TRBV7-2; CDR3: CASSLTSGTFRYEQYF; DNA: TGTGCCAGCAGCTTAACCTCCGGGACCTTCCGATACGAGCAGTACTTC
J: TRBJ2-3; D: TRBD2; size: many; V: TRBV28; CDR3: CASTQAKGLAGVSDTQYF; DNA: TGTGCCAGCACCCAGGCCAAGGGACTAGCGGGAGTGAGCGATACGCAGTATTTT
J: TRBJ2-5; D: .; size: many; V: TRBV12-3/TRBV12-4; CDR3: CASKDPRETQYF; DNA: TGTGCCAGCAAGGACCCCAGGGAGACCCAGTACTTC
J: TRBJ1-4; D: .; size: .; V: TRBV6-6; CDR3: CASSYSWETNEKLFF; DNA: TGTGCCAGCAGTTACAGCTGGGAGACTAATGAAAAACTGTTTTTT
J: TRBJ2-2; D: .; size: many; V: TRBV3-1; CDR3: CASSHRSANTGELFF; DNA: TGTGCCAGCAGCCACAGATCCGCGAACACCGGGGAGCTGTTTTTT
J: TRBJ2-7; D: .; size: many; V: TRBV2; CDR3: CASSGLEYEQYF; DNA: TGTGCCAGCAGTGGACTAGAATACGAGCAGTACTTC
J: TRBJ2-5; D: TRBD2; size: .; V: TRBV19; CDR3: CASTSTSGRLQETQYF; DNA: TGTGCCAGTACGTCGACTAGCGGGCGACTCCAAGAGACCCAGTACTTC
J: TRBJ2-1; D: .; size: .; V: TRBV24-1; CDR3: CATSDLKTSREASYNEQFF; DNA: TGTGCCACCAGTGATTTAAAGACTAGTCGAGAAGCTTCCTACAATGAGCAGTTCTTC
J: TRBJ1-4; D: .; size: many; V: TRBV18; CDR3: CASSPRSQGEKLFF; DNA: TGTGCCAGCTCACCACGTTCCCAGGGCGAAAAACTGTTTTTT
J: TRBJ2-1; D: TRBD2; size: few; V: TRBV6-1; CDR3: CASMGREASSYNEQFF; DNA: TGTGCCAGCATGGGGAGGGAGGCGAGCTCCTACAATGAGCAGTTCTTC
J: TRBJ2-7; D: .; size: .; V: TRBV19; CDR3: CASSIRGFSYEQYF; DNA: TGTGCCAGTAGTATACGTGGATTTTCCTACGAGCAGTACTTC
J: TRBJ2-2; D: .; size: .; V: TRBV7-9; CDR3: CASSSSGGKAGELFF; DNA: TGTGCCAGCAGCTCCTCGGGTGGGAAGGCCGGGGAGCTGTTTTTT
J: TRBJ2-5; D: .; size: .; V: TRBV7-8; CDR3: CASSRPGRSETQYF; DNA: TGTGCCAGCAGCCGACCGGGACGGTCAGAGACCCAGTACTTC
J: TRBJ1-1; D: TRBD1; size: .; V: TRBV7-6; CDR3: CASSLAGGVAEAFF; DNA: TGTGCCAGCAGCTTAGCAGGGGGCGTCGCTGAAGCTTTCTTT
J: TRBJ2-5; D: .; size: many; V: TRBV12-3/TRBV12-4; CDR3: CASSFWGPQKTQYF; DNA: TGTGCCAGCAGTTTTTGGGGGCCGCAAAAGACCCAGTACTTC
J: TRBJ2-6; D: TRBD1; size: many; V: TRBV12-3/TRBV12-4; CDR3: CASTSAPGQGSSGANVLTF; DNA: TGTGCCAGCACCTCCGCCCCAGGACAGGGGAGCTCTGGGGCCAACGTCCTGACTTTC
J: TRBJ2-5; D: .; size: few; V: TRBV6-1; CDR3: CASSEGRPDPQETQYF; DNA: TGTGCCAGCAGTGAAGGTCGACCGGACCCACAAGAGACCCAGTACTTC
J: TRBJ2-7; D: .; size: many; V: TRBV3-1; CDR3: CASSQFPRAYEQYF; DNA: TGTGCCAGCAGCCAATTCCCTAGGGCATACGAGCAGTACTTC
J: TRBJ2-1; D: TRBD2; size: many; V: TRBV9; CDR3: CASSVAGAYNEQFF; DNA: TGCGCCAGCAGTGTTGCGGGGGCCTACAATGAGCAGTTCTTC
J: TRBJ2-3; D: .; size: .; V: TRBV27; CDR3: CASSHTPPGHANTDTQYF; DNA: TGTGCCAGCAGCCACACACCCCCCGGACACGCAAACACAGATACGCAGTATTTT
J: TRBJ1-1; D: TRBD1; size: many; V: TRBV6-1; CDR3: CASTSGTDFGSEAFF; DNA: TGTGCCAGCACCTCCGGGACAGACTTCGGCAGTGAAGCTTTCTTT
J: TRBJ2-1; D: .; size: medium-sized; V: TRBV2; CDR3: CASSEYNEQFF; DNA: TGTGCCAGCAGTGAATACAATGAGCAGTTCTTC
J: TRBJ1-2; D: TRBD1; size: few; V: TRBV19; CDR3: CASSLTGGNPYGYTF; DNA: TGTGCCAGTAGTTTAACAGGGGGAAACCCCTATGGCTACACCTTC
J: TRBJ1-5; D: .; size: few; V: TRBV9; CDR3: CASSVESGDQPQHF; DNA: TGTGCCAGCAGCGTAGAGAGTGGGGATCAGCCCCAGCATTTT
J: TRBJ2-1; D: .; size: many; V: TRBV24-1; CDR3: CATSDSGYNEQFF; DNA: TGTGCCACCAGTGATTCAGGGTACAATGAGCAGTTCTTC
J: TRBJ2-5; D: TRBD1; size: many; V: TRBV28; CDR3: CASIGRDRGVETQYF; DNA: TGTGCCAGCATCGGACGGGACAGGGGCGTGGAGACCCAGTACTTC
J: TRBJ2-7; D: .; size: many; V: TRBV19; CDR3: CASSFAGTPSSYEQYF; DNA: TGTGCCAGTAGTTTCGCCGGGACACCGAGCTCCTACGAGCAGTACTTC
J: TRBJ1-1; D: .; size: .; V: TRBV24-1; CDR3: CATSVGRDTEAFF; DNA: TGTGCCACCAGTGTTGGAAGGGACACTGAAGCTTTCTTT
J: TRBJ2-7; D: TRBD2; size: .; V: TRBV19; CDR3: CASSKKLAGALYEQYF; DNA: TGTGCCAGTAGTAAGAAACTAGCGGGAGCTCTTTACGAGCAGTACTTC
J: TRBJ2-1; D: .; size: few; V: TRBV2; CDR3: CASSALPNNEQFF; DNA: TGTGCCAGCAGTGCACTACCTAACAATGAGCAGTTCTTC
J: TRBJ1-1; D: .; size: few; V: TRBV4-1; CDR3: CASSQVQGMKAEAFF; DNA: TGCGCCAGCAGCCAAGTTCAGGGAATGAAGGCTGAAGCTTTCTTT
J: TRBJ2-7; D: TRBD2; size: .; V: TRBV29-1; CDR3: CSVEGAPGGSVYEQYF; DNA: TGCAGCGTTGAAGGAGCCCCGGGCGGGAGTGTCTACGAGCAGTACTTC
J: TRBJ2-2; D: TRBD2; size: .; V: TRBV7-2; CDR3: CASSVSGRERVDGELFF; DNA: TGTGCCAGCAGCGTATCTGGGAGGGAGCGGGTGGACGGGGAGCTGTTTTTT
J: TRBJ1-5; D: .; size: .; V: TRBV7-9; CDR3: CASSSFRGSADQPQHF; DNA: TGTGCCAGCAGCTCATTCAGGGGCTCGGCGGATCAGCCCCAGCATTTT